The 29 T cell receptor beta chains below come from one sample, sequenced in a study of T cells after yellow fever vaccination. Via MiXCR, TCRdb re-called the 5' RACE reads, giving one row per CDR3 protein. The sample lists around 320,000 distinct CDR3 sequences, around 10% seen once, with approximately 3.3% in the top ten. Specimen: CD4+ T cells sorted from PBMCs, collected 45 days after the yellow fever booster vaccination. Receptors originate from a man between 18 and 29 years old who received the YFV17D yellow fever vaccine.

This clonotype was seen at least ten times. The rearrangement joins TRBV9 to TRBJ2-1; D might be TRBD1 or TRBD2, each matching 6 bases. Trimming took off 2 bases at V and 0 bases at J, with 21 bases between the two ends. Germline CDR1 is SGDLS and CDR2 is YYNGEE. The CDR3 is made up of 19 amino acids. CDR3 in DNA: TGTGCCAGCAGCGTGGAACCAAGGGGGGTGAGGAGCTCCTACAATGAGCAGTTCTTC. It specifies CASSVEPRGVRSSYNEQFF. The full variable domain, rest sourced from reference TRBV9 and TRBJ2-1, is DSGVTQTPKHLITATGQRVTLRCSPRSGDLSVYWYQQSLDQGLQFLIQYYNGEERAKGNILERFSAQQFPDLHSELNLSSLELGDSALYFCASSVEPRGVRSSYNEQFFGPGTRLTVL.

This clonotype is a singleton in its sample. The J gene is TRBJ2-7, the V gene TRBV2; the match to TRBD1 covers 7 bases. The CDR3 covers 14 residues. CDR1 is SNHLY and CDR2 is FYNNEI in the germline V gene. V gave up 6 bases and J gave up 3 bases; unmatched junction bases: 8. The CDR3 coding sequence is TGTGCCAGCAGCCCGACAGGGCTGAACTACGAGCAGTACTTC. Protein sequence: CASSPTGLNYEQYF.

This clonotype came up a few times. The chain employs TRBV7-2 and TRBJ2-3, with D possibly matching TRBD1 (6 bases). The CDR3 length is 14 residues. Between the trimmed V and J ends, which lost 3 bases and 4 bases, there was a span of 11 bases. In germline, CDR1 is SGHTA, CDR2 FQGNSA. CDR3 DNA: TGTGCCAGCAGCTTTTCAGGGGTCCCAGATACGCAGTATTTT. Translating it yields CASSFSGVPDTQYF.

The chain carries TRBV7-2 and TRBJ1-1; a weak D match, TRBD1 (5 bases). Germline CDR1 is SGHTA and CDR2 is FQGNSA. The CDR3 spans 16 residues. The V gene lost 4 bases and the J gene lost 0 bases, with 15 bases spanning the gap. The CDR3 protein is CASSSFGGGVNTEAFF. The CDR3 DNA is TGTGCCAGCAGCTCATTCGGGGGAGGGGTGAACACTGAAGCTTTCTTT.

Details on this clonotype: One base away lies a much larger clone, so this may be a sequencing read error. The chain recombines TRBV24-1 with TRBJ2-3; 8 bases match TRBD2. The CDR3 has 14 amino acids. After removal of 4 bases from V and 3 bases from J, the junction contained 2 bases not matched to a gene. Germline loops: CDR1 KGHDR, CDR2 SFDVKD. The CDR3 region has the DNA TGTGCCACCAGTGACGGGGGGGGGACAGATACGCAGTATTTT. It is translated as CATSDGGGTDTQYF.

This clonotype appeared many times. This chain joins TRBV5-4 and TRBJ2-3; D is possibly TRBD1 (6 bases). Trimming removed 4 bases at V and 0 bases at J, with 12 bases between. The CDR3 contains 15 residues. Per germline, CDR1 SGHNT and CDR2 YYREEE (reference sequence). CDR3 loop: CASSRDTTSTDTQYF. CDR3 nucleotides: TGTGCCAGCAGCCGGGACACAACTAGCACAGATACGCAGTATTTT.

This clonotype was detected many times. In DNA, the CDR3 is TGCGCCAGCAGCCCGCTAGCGGGCCGCCCCCAAACGCAGTATTTT. Translation: CASSPLAGRPQTQYF. The rearrangement uses TRBV4-3 and TRBJ2-3, with 8 bases lining up with TRBD2. Per germline, CDR1 LGHNA and CDR2 YSLEER. The CDR3 runs to 15 residues. V gave up 4 bases and J gave up 9 bases; unmatched junction bases: 12.

This clonotype has a handful of counts. The chain combines TRBV7-2 with TRBJ1-2; D gene unclear. V dropped 3 bases and J dropped 8 bases, with 22 bases sitting between them. The germline V gene has CDR1 SGHTA and CDR2 FQGNSA. CDR3 length: 16 amino acids. In DNA, the CDR3 is TGTGCCAGCAGCTTCTTGACCGGGTCCCGCTCTGGGGGCTACACCTTC. Translating it yields CASSFLTGSRSGGYTF.

The chain uses TRBV5-8 and TRBJ1-2; tentative D call: TRBD1 (6 bases). Germline V gene data show CDR1 as SGHTS and CDR2 as YDEGEE. The CDR3 length is 14 residues. Trimming took off 6 bases at V and 4 bases at J, with 16 bases between the two ends. The CDR3 sequence is CASNKGDTFYGYTF. The DNA for the CDR3 is TGTGCCAGCAACAAAGGGGACACCTTCTATGGCTACACCTTC.

This clonotype turned up a few times. The chain has TRBV20-1 and TRBJ2-2, with D perhaps given as TRBD1 or TRBD2 (5 bases each). Germline V CDR1 and CDR2: DFQATT, SNEGSKA (reference sequence). V lost 6 bases and J lost 3, with 17 bases in between. The CDR3 sequence is 15 residues long. CDR3 loop: CSAPSGAGYTGELFF. The CDR3 nucleotides read TGCAGTGCCCCCTCCGGGGCAGGCTACACCGGGGAGCTGTTTTTT.

This sequence joins TRBV7-2 and TRBJ2-5; D unresolved. The CDR3 is made up of 12 amino acids. The V and J ends lost 5 bases and 9 bases respectively, with 13 bases between them. Germline V gives CDR1 SGHTA, CDR2 FQGNSA. For the CDR3, the DNA is TGTGCCAGCAGCCAGTCGGCCATGGCCCAGTACTTC. Translated, it gives CASSQSAMAQYF.

Many counts were recorded for this clonotype. The CDR3 bases are TGTGCCACCAGTGATTTGCAATCCCCGAGCGGGGGGACATACAATGAGCAGTTCTTC. Protein product: CATSDLQSPSGGTYNEQFF. This chain connects TRBV24-1 to TRBJ2-1; 9 positions agree with TRBD2. This CDR3 comprises 19 residues. In germline, CDR1 is KGHDR, CDR2 SFDVKD. V lost 0 bases and J lost 4; bases outside the gene matches: 12.

In its sample, this clonotype was seen a few times. The V call is TRBV9, the J call TRBJ2-5; the match to TRBD1 covers 10 bases. Germline loops: CDR1 SGDLS, CDR2 YYNGEE. Trimming cost V 4 bases and J 3 bases; bases outside gene matches: 9. The CDR3 totals 16 residues. This chain's CDR3 is CASSYRDRGLKETQYF. As DNA, the CDR3 is TGTGCCAGCAGCTACCGGGACAGGGGACTAAAAGAGACCCAGTACTTC.

This clonotype was picked up a small number of times. V usage is TRBV7-3 and J usage is TRBJ1-1; D possibly corresponds to TRBD1 (6 bases). V was clipped by 6 bases and J by 0 bases, with 14 bases between them. Germline assignment: CDR1 SGHTA and CDR2 FQGTGA. The CDR3 has 15 residues. The CDR3 is CASSLSGTLNTEAFF. CDR3 in DNA: TGTGCCAGCAGTTTATCCGGGACACTGAACACTGAAGCTTTCTTT.

This clonotype occurred a few times. The chain joins TRBV5-6 to TRBJ2-4; TRBD1 might be the D (5 bases). CDR1 and CDR2 (germline): SGHDT, YYEEEE. V was clipped by 7 bases and J by 4 bases, with 18 bases between them. The CDR3 length is 15 residues. The CDR3 DNA follows: TGTGCCAGCTCCTACGAAGGGGTGTCAAAAAACATTCAGTACTTC. As protein: CASSYEGVSKNIQYF.

This chain uses TRBV5-5 with TRBJ1-5; no reliable D call. This CDR3 has 13 residues. Trimming took 4 bases from V and 6 from J, leaving 11 bases between them. Germline assignment: CDR1 SGHKS and CDR2 YYEKEE (reference sequence). CDR3 nucleotide sequence: TGTGCCAGCAGCGTAAGGGATTCTCAGCCCCAGCATTTT. Amino acid sequence: CASSVRDSQPQHF.

A note on this clonotype: The junction shows a germline mismatch at one end, possibly a read error. The J gene is TRBJ2-1, the V gene TRBV19; 10 bases match TRBD2. Germline loops: CDR1 LNHDA, CDR2 SQIVND (reference sequence). The CDR3 consists of 12 residues. CDR3 amino acids: CASSITSGEPFF. CDR3 sequence (DNA): TGTGCCAGTAGTATCACTAGCGGGGAGCCGTTCTTC.

This clonotype has a handful of counts. The chain is built from TRBV12-3 or TRBV12-4 and TRBJ1-3; D is undetermined. This CDR3 has 14 amino acids. V was shortened by 6 bases and J by 0 bases, with 9 bases between the two germline ends. The CDR3 region has the DNA TGTGCCAGCAGACCCTTTAACTCTGGAAACACCATATATTTT. Translating it yields CASRPFNSGNTIYF.

This clonotype was counted only a few times. The J gene is TRBJ2-1, the V gene TRBV6-2 or TRBV6-3, with 7 nucleotides matching TRBD2. V dropped 6 bases and J dropped 9; count of bases not matched to a gene: 8. This CDR3 has 13 amino acids. From germline, CDR1 is MNHEY and CDR2 SVGEGT. CDR3 in DNA: TGTGCCAGCAGCCGTCGACTAGCCGGTGAGCAGTTCTTC. As protein: CASSRRLAGEQFF.

The V gene is TRBV12-3 or TRBV12-4, the J gene TRBJ1-6; TRBD1 is a possible D gene (6 bases). V gave up 3 bases and J gave up 7 bases, with 10 bases separating them. The CDR3 consists of 14 residues. The CDR3 loop reads CASSFTGINSPLHF. The DNA of the CDR3 is TGTGCCAGCAGTTTTACAGGGATCAATTCACCCCTCCACTTT.

The chain combines TRBV20-1 with TRBJ2-3, with TRBD2 as a possible D gene (5 bases). From germline, CDR1 is DFQATT and CDR2 SNEGSKA (reference sequence). The CDR3 has 13 residues. V dropped 5 bases and J dropped 4 bases, with 13 bases sitting between them. CDR3 sequence: CSAFKLRADTQYF. The CDR3 bases are TGCAGTGCTTTCAAGCTGCGGGCAGATACGCAGTATTTT.

The V gene is TRBV12-3 or TRBV12-4, the J gene TRBJ2-3; no clear D gene. This CDR3 region has 12 residues. V lost 1 base and J lost 14, with 13 bases in between. The CDR3 sequence: CASSLEGRSPYF. CDR3 coding DNA: TGTGCCAGCAGTTTAGAAGGCAGGTCTCCGTATTTT.

CDR3 sequence: CASSQNRPSSYNSPLHF. The DNA of the CDR3 is TGTGCCAGCAGCCAGAACAGACCGAGCTCCTATAATTCACCCCTCCACTTT. The chain joins TRBV3-1 to TRBJ1-6; D is undetermined. Trimming took off 3 bases at V and 0 bases at J, with 12 bases between the two ends. The CDR3 is made up of 17 amino acids. The germline gives CDR1 LGHDT, CDR2 YNNKEL (reference sequence).

V and J are TRBV10-3 and TRBJ2-1; D unclear. Germline lookup yields CDR1 ENHRY and CDR2 SYGVKD. V lost 4 bases to trimming and J lost 0 bases, with 10 bases between them. The CDR3 loop spans 15 amino acids. For the CDR3, the DNA is TGTGCCATCAGTGGGCCTTCGAGCTCCTACAATGAGCAGTTCTTC. Translation gives CAISGPSSSYNEQFF.

This clonotype turned up a few times. The chain uses TRBV7-6 and TRBJ2-2; D is undetermined. The CDR3 runs to 14 residues. Germline assignment: CDR1 SGHVS and CDR2 FNYEAQ. V was shortened by 1 base and J by 8 bases, with 11 bases between the two germline ends. For the CDR3, the DNA is TGTGCCAGCAGCTTAGAACAGTATAATGGGGAGCTGTTTTTT. Encoded protein: CASSLEQYNGELFF. Using reference TRBV7-6 and TRBJ2-2 for the parts outside the CDR3, the full variable domain is GAGVSQSPRYKVTKRGQDVALRCDPISGHVSLYWYRQALGQGPEFLTYFNYEAQQDKSGLPNDRFSAERPEGSISTLTIQRTEQRDSAMYRCASSLEQYNGELFFGEGSRLTVL.

The genes are TRBV5-1 and TRBJ1-4; TRBD1 aligns across 9 bases. The CDR3 has 15 amino acids. J lost 10 bases, V lost 4 bases, and 11 bases had no gene match. Germline lookup yields CDR1 SGHRS and CDR2 YFSETQ. CDR3 sequence: CASSPQGALGGKLFF. The CDR3 nucleotides are TGCGCCAGCAGCCCACAGGGGGCCTTGGGTGGAAAACTGTTTTTT.

The chain employs TRBV5-1 and TRBJ1-2; 8 nucleotides line up with TRBD1. Germline V gene data show CDR1 as SGHRS and CDR2 as YFSETQ. V lost 4 bases, J lost 7 bases, and 9 bases stayed unmatched. The CDR3 runs 14 residues. The CDR3 protein is CASSARQGRSGYTF. The CDR3 nucleotides read TGCGCCAGCAGCGCCCGACAGGGGAGATCTGGCTACACCTTC.

V usage is TRBV9 and J usage is TRBJ2-3; TRBD1 might be the D (5 bases). The germline V and J ends were trimmed by 3 bases and 1 base, with 12 bases remaining between them. The CDR3 runs to 15 residues. The germline V gene has CDR1 SGDLS and CDR2 YYNGEE. Here the CDR3 DNA reads TGTGCCAGCAGCGGCCATGCACAGGGCACAGATACGCAGTATTTT. Translating it yields CASSGHAQGTDTQYF.

This clonotype was picked up a small number of times. V gene TRBV4-1 combines with J gene TRBJ1-3; possible D gene TRBD1, 5 bases. Germline lookup yields CDR1 MGHRA and CDR2 YSYEKL. The V and J ends lost 2 bases and 2 bases respectively, with 16 bases between them. The CDR3 totals 17 residues. The DNA of the CDR3 is TGCGCCAGCAGCCAAAACCGGGACGGAGATACTGGAAACACCATATATTTT. As protein: CASSQNRDGDTGNTIYF.